This TCR beta chain stems from a study of neurological immune-mediated disorders. V lost 6 bases and J lost 4, with 12 bases in between. Germline CDR1 reads SGHTA; CDR2 reads FQGTGA. The CDR3 is 13 amino acids. Volunteers at a blood bank in Maryland, USA, were the healthy controls. The study built unsorted libraries from 2 million PBMCs kept at -80 C. This clonotype came up many times. Its antigen is not known. Broader study findings: CDR3 amino acid sequences found in expanded clones were never shared across subjects, suggesting private repertoires in all groups.

cDNA synthesis was performed by 5'RACE with 10-nucleotide random UMIs. In TCRdb, the 5' RACE reads were re-called with MiXCR into one record per CDR3 protein. The sample yields some 50,000 distinct CDR3 sequences, approximately 16% seen once. The receptor comes from a man in his 60s in good health. The rearrangement links TRBV7-3 to TRBJ1-2; unclear D gene. Sequencing was carried out using PBMCs. The CDR3 nucleotides read TGTGCCAGCAGTGCAGGAATCGGCTATGGCTACACCTTC. Encoded protein: CASSAGIGYGYTF. Complete variable domain (other parts from reference TRBV7-3 and TRBJ1-2): GAGVSQTPSNKVTEKGKYVELRCDPISGHTALYWYRQSLGQGPEFLIYFQGTGAADDSGLPNDRFFAVRPEGSVSTLKIQRTERGDSAVYLCASSAGIGYGYTFGSGTRLTVV.